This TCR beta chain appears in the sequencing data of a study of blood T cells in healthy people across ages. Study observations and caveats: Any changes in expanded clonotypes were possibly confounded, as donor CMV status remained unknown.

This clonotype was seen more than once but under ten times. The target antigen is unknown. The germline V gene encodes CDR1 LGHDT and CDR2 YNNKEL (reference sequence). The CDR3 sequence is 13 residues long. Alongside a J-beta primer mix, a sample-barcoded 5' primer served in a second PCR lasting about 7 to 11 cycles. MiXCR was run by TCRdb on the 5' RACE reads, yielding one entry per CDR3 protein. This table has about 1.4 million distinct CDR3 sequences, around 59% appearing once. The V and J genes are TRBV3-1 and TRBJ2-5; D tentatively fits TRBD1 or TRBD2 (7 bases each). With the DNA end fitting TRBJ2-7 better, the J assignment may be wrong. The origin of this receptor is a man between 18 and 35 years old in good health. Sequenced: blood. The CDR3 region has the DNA TGTGCCAGCAGCCAGACAGGGAGGGGCGAGCAGTACTTC. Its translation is CASSQTGRGEQYF.